Here is one T cell receptor (beta chain) with its context. Its antigen is currently unknown. V gave up 6 bases and J gave up 2 bases, with 14 bases separating them. From germline, CDR1 is SGHVS and CDR2 FQNEAQ. This CDR3 region has 14 residues. This sample is drawn from a study of response to subunit inactivated influenza vaccine. Findings of the study overall: It was suggested by the authors that few new T cells are recruited by each seasonal influenza vaccination.

MiXCR, run by TCRdb on the RT-PCR reads, gives a single entry per CDR3 protein. This table has about 650,000 distinct CDR3 sequences, around 15% appearing once. J is TRBJ2-7 and V is TRBV7-8; the D call may be TRBD1 or TRBD2 (5 bases each). This receptor was identified in a man aged 50 to 59 who received an inactivated influenza vaccine. The starting material was PBMCs from blood, obtained roughly 15 days before vaccination. This CDR3 is CASRALGDPYEQYF. The CDR3 DNA is TGTGCCAGCAGAGCCCTAGGGGACCCCTACGAGCAGTACTTC.